These 26 T cell receptor beta chains originate from one sample sequenced in a study of blood T cell repertoires in COVID-19. Only in-frame clones appear in the TCRdb table, and some are missing; sequencing was by immunoSEQ multiplex PCR. The sample includes a few hundred thousand clones, approximately 83% of them seen just once. Sequencing was done on a sample of PBMCs or T cells enriched from blood (not recorded which). These receptors were obtained from a woman under 40 who had recovered from COVID-19.

This sequence joins TRBV12-3 or TRBV12-4 and TRBJ2-7; possible D gene TRBD1, 6 bases. The V and J ends lost 3 bases and 5 bases respectively, with 11 bases between them. The CDR3 has 13 amino acids. The CDR3 protein is CASSFQGFHEQYF. CDR3 coding DNA: TGTGCCAGCAGTTTTCAGGGGTTCCACGAGCAGTACTTC.

The CDR3 region is CSASSQEGWETQYF. The CDR3 region has the DNA TGCAGTGCTAGTTCTCAGGAAGGTTGGGAGACCCAGTACTTC. The chain employs TRBV20-1 and TRBJ2-5, with D hard to call. Trimming stripped 3 bases from V and 5 bases from J, with 16 bases between. Looked up from germline, CDR1 is DFQATT and CDR2 is SNEGSKA (reference sequence). The CDR3 runs 14 residues.

The gene calls are TRBV29-1 and TRBJ2-1; 14 nucleotides line up with TRBD2. In germline, CDR1 is SQVTM, CDR2 ANQGSEA. This CDR3 contains 15 residues. V lost 3 bases to trimming and J lost 7 bases; unmatched junction nucleotides: 5. This CDR3 reads CSVDPGTSGGNEQFF. The CDR3 bases are TGCAGCGTTGACCCCGGGACTAGCGGGGGTAATGAGCAGTTCTTC.

The chain uses TRBV3-1 (or the pseudogene TRBV3-2) and TRBJ1-6; 8 nucleotides align to TRBD1. Losses at the gene ends were 4 bases for V and 13 bases for J; bases not matched to a gene: 9. The germline V gene has CDR1 LGHDT and CDR2 YNNKEL (reference sequence). The CDR3 has 14 residues. Here the CDR3 reads CASSRGQEVRPLHF. The CDR3 coding sequence is TGTGCCAGCAGCCGGGGACAGGAAGTTCGTCCCCTCCACTTT.

In this sample, this clone turned up a few times. The chain employs TRBV4-1 and TRBJ1-5; no reliable D call. Trimming stripped 0 bases from V and 4 bases from J, with 10 bases between. The CDR3 spans 15 residues. The germline CDR1 and CDR2 sequences are MGHRA and YSYEKL. The CDR3 loop reads CASSQDWRVNQPQHF. The CDR3 DNA reads TGCGCCAGCAGCCAAGATTGGAGGGTAAATCAGCCCCAGCATTTT.

The chain couples TRBV5-1 to TRBJ1-2; 8 bases match TRBD1. V dropped 4 bases and J dropped 6; count of bases not matched to a gene: 8. The length of the CDR3 is 14 residues. From germline, CDR1 is SGHRS and CDR2 YFSETQ. This chain's CDR3 is CASSLQPGQDGYTF. In DNA, the CDR3 is TGCGCCAGCAGCCTACAACCGGGACAGGATGGCTACACCTTC.

This chain links TRBV18 with TRBJ2-3; 8 bases map to TRBD1. Trimming took 6 bases from V and 3 from J; bases not matched to a gene: 8. CDR3 length: 15 residues. Germline-derived CDR1 and CDR2 are KGHSH and LQKENI. The CDR3 DNA reads TGTGCCAGCTCGCAAAACAGGGGGACAACAGATACGCAGTATTTT. Residues: CASSQNRGTTDTQYF.

This clone was detected once. This sequence joins TRBV9 and TRBJ1-2; 7 bases are a match to TRBD1. Trimming cost V 0 bases and J 6 bases; bases outside gene matches: 5. This CDR3 comprises 14 residues. Germline V gene lookup returns CDR1 SGDLS and CDR2 YYNGEE. CDR3: CASSVDATGDGYTF. DNA for the CDR3: TGTGCCAGCAGCGTAGACGCAACAGGGGATGGCTACACCTTC. Looking up the rest from reference TRBV9 and TRBJ1-2 gives the full variable domain: DSGVTQTPKHLITATGQRVTLRCSPRSGDLSVYWYQQSLDQGLQFLIQYYNGEERAKGNILERFSAQQFPDLHSELNLSSLELGDSALYFCASSVDATGDGYTFGSGTRLTVV.

The gene calls are TRBV7-6 and TRBJ1-3; the match to TRBD1 covers 7 bases. From germline, CDR1 is SGHVS and CDR2 FNYEAQ. CDR3 size: 15 residues. V was clipped by 5 bases and J by 0 bases; unmatched bases: 4. CDR3 residues: CASSRGQFSGNTIYF. As DNA, the CDR3 is TGTGCCAGCAGCCGGGGACAGTTCTCTGGAAACACCATATATTTT.

The rearrangement joins TRBV5-5 to TRBJ1-2, with TRBD1 matching over 7 bases. The trim removed 6 bases at V and 4 bases at J, leaving 6 bases unmatched. Germline V gene lookup returns CDR1 SGHKS and CDR2 YYEKEE (reference sequence). The CDR3 contains 13 residues. CDR3 sequence (DNA): TGTGCCAGCACCCAGACAGGGCTCTATGGCTACACCTTC. Amino acids: CASTQTGLYGYTF.

V gene TRBV10-3 combines with J gene TRBJ1-3; no clear D. The V and J ends lost 1 base and 0 bases respectively, with 4 bases between them. Germline CDR1 reads ENHRY; CDR2 reads SYGVKD. The CDR3 has 14 residues. CDR3 nucleotides: TGTGCCATCAGTGAGTTCAGCTCTGGAAACACCATATATTTT. As protein: CAISEFSSGNTIYF.

This chain connects TRBV18 to TRBJ2-7; possibly TRBD1 for D (6 bases). Germline values: CDR1 KGHSH, CDR2 LQKENI. V was cut by 5 bases and J by 4 bases, with 9 bases left in between. The CDR3 has 12 residues. The CDR3 nucleotides read TGTGCCAGCTCAGACACAGGGTACGAGCAGTACTTC. This encodes CASSDTGYEQYF.

This clone was observed a single time. The chain joins TRBV11-3 to TRBJ1-1; a weak D match, TRBD1 (5 bases). The CDR3 covers 13 residues. Germline CDR1 SGHNT, CDR2 YENEEA. Trimming took off 5 bases at V and 7 bases at J, with 14 bases between the two ends. CDR3 nucleotides: TGTGCCAGCAGCCCACGAGCGGGGGGTGAAGCTTTCTTT. Its protein product is CASSPRAGGEAFF.

V gene TRBV10-3 combines with J gene TRBJ1-1, with TRBD1 as a possible D gene (5 bases). The CDR3 sequence is 12 residues long. Between the trimmed V and J ends, which lost 8 bases and 4 bases, there was a span of 11 bases. Germline V lookup: CDR1 ENHRY, CDR2 SYGVKD. The chain's CDR3 is CAIGGYSTEAFF. CDR3 sequence (DNA): TGTGCCATCGGGGGGTATAGCACTGAAGCTTTCTTT.

The chain is built from TRBV6-5 and TRBJ1-6; TRBD1 is a possible D gene (5 bases). V was cut by 0 bases and J by 6 bases, with 12 bases left in between. The germline V gene encodes CDR1 MNHEY and CDR2 SVGAGI. CDR3 length: 16 residues. The CDR3, as DNA: TGTGCCAGCAGTTACTCGAATCGGCAGGGTAATTCACCCCTCCACTTT. This encodes CASSYSNRQGNSPLHF.

The chain has TRBV28 and TRBJ2-5; D gene unclear. Per the germline V gene, CDR1 is MDHEN and CDR2 is SYDVKM. With 4 bases removed from V and 3 bases from J, the gap between germline ends came to 3 bases. CDR3 length: 11 amino acids. Here the CDR3 reads CASSSEETQYF. The CDR3, as DNA: TGTGCCAGCAGTTCCGAAGAGACCCAGTACTTC.

To note about this clone: The sample carries other DNA sequences with the same CDR3. This chain links TRBV9 with TRBJ2-5, with 11 positions matching TRBD2. The CDR3 is made up of 15 amino acids. Germline CDR1 SGDLS, CDR2 YYNGEE. Losses at the gene ends were 0 bases for V and 5 bases for J; bases not matched to a gene: 3. The CDR3 nucleotides are TGTGCCAGCAGCGTAGATAGCGGGAGGGGGGAGACCCAGTACTTC. Protein: CASSVDSGRGETQYF.

This clone was observed a few times. The rearrangement links TRBV6-1 to TRBJ2-5, with D unresolved. This CDR3 has 13 amino acids. Deletions cut 3 bases from V and 3 bases from J, with 8 bases between. Germline V gene data show CDR1 as MNHNS and CDR2 as SASEGT. In DNA form, the CDR3 reads TGTGCCAGCAGTGAGGGCTCCGAAGAGACCCAGTACTTC. Translated: CASSEGSEETQYF.

The V and J genes are TRBV6-5 and TRBJ1-1, with 8 nucleotides matching TRBD1. V lost 6 bases, J lost 5 bases, and 11 bases stayed unmatched. CDR1 and CDR2 from the germline V gene are MNHEY and SVGAGI. This CDR3 is built from 15 residues. This CDR3 is CASRLRTGGITEAFF. Here the CDR3 DNA reads TGTGCCAGCAGGCTTCGCACAGGGGGGATTACTGAAGCTTTCTTT.

This clone was counted a single time. This chain uses TRBV27 with TRBJ2-5; D possibly corresponds to TRBD2 (6 bases). Germline loops: CDR1 MNHEY, CDR2 SMNVEV (reference sequence). The V end was cut by 0 bases, the J end by 2 bases, with 10 bases between. The CDR3 extends over 15 amino acids. The CDR3: CASSLSPGLQETQYF. The CDR3 nucleotides are TGTGCCAGCAGTTTATCCCCGGGACTTCAAGAGACCCAGTACTTC.

In its sample, this clone was seen once. This sequence joins TRBV4-2 and TRBJ1-6; 8 bases align to TRBD1. Germline-derived CDR1 and CDR2 are LGHNA and YNFKEQ. CDR3 length: 16 residues. J lost 9 bases, V lost 1 base, and 8 bases had no gene match. The DNA for the CDR3 is TGTGCCAGCAGCCAAGCAGCCGGACAGGGAAGTTCACCCCTCCACTTT. It is translated as CASSQAAGQGSSPLHF.

This clone was seen a few times. The chain combines TRBV4-1 with TRBJ2-2, with a possible D match to TRBD2 (6 bases). V dropped 2 bases and J dropped 3 bases, with 19 bases sitting between them. The CDR3 is 18 residues long. CDR1 and CDR2 from the germline V gene are MGHRA and YSYEKL. In DNA, the CDR3 is TGCGCCAGCAGCCAAAGGGCCCCCGGGAGTTGGGACACCGGGGAGCTGTTTTTT. Protein product: CASSQRAPGSWDTGELFF.

This clone came up a few times. The chain combines TRBV7-2 with TRBJ1-4, with D perhaps TRBD1 (5 bases). The V gene's germline CDR1 is SGHTA and CDR2 FQGNSA. Trimming took 1 base from V and 4 from J, leaving 10 bases between them. The CDR3 has 15 amino acids. The CDR3 region is CASSLGPGLNEKLFF. CDR3 sequence (DNA): TGTGCCAGCAGCTTAGGTCCAGGGCTTAATGAAAAACTGTTTTTT.

The J gene is TRBJ1-2, the V gene TRBV10-3, with 9 positions matching TRBD1. Germline CDR1 and CDR2: ENHRY and SYGVKD. Trimming took 9 bases from V and 4 from J; bases not matched to a gene: 6. CDR3 size: 13 residues. CDR3 amino acids: CAIQGASSYGYTF. The CDR3 DNA sequence: TGTGCCATACAGGGGGCATCGAGCTATGGCTACACCTTC.

V and J are TRBV14 and TRBJ1-6, with 9 bases matching TRBD1. CDR1 SGHDN and CDR2 FVKESK come from the germline V gene. The CDR3 contains 15 residues. The V gene end was trimmed by 3 bases and the J gene end by 6 bases; junction bases not matched to a gene: 3. CDR3 sequence reads: CASSHGQGSNSPLHF. As DNA, the CDR3 is TGTGCCAGCAGCCACGGACAGGGGAGTAATTCACCCCTCCACTTT.

CDR3 loop: CASSPVRVPGNTIYF. The CDR3, as DNA: TGTGCCAGCTCCCCGGTGAGGGTCCCAGGAAACACCATATATTTT. The V and J genes are TRBV18 and TRBJ1-3; no clear D. Germline assignment: CDR1 KGHSH and CDR2 LQKENI. Between the trimmed V and J ends, which lost 6 bases and 4 bases, there was a span of 16 bases. This CDR3 spans 15 amino acids.